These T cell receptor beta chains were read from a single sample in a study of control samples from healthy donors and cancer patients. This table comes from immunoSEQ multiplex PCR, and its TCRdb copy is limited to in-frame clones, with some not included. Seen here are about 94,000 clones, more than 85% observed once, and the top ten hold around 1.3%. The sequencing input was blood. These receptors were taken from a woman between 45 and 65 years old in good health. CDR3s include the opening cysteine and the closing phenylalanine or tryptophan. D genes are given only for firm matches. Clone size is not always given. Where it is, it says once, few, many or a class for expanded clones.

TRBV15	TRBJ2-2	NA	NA	TGTGCCACCAGCAGAGGGGCCTCCGGGAGTAACACCGGGGAGCTGTTTTTT	CATSRGASGSNTGELFF
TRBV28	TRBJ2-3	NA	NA	TGTGCCAGCACCACTTCTGGCCCAGATACGCAGTATTTT	CASTTSGPDTQYF
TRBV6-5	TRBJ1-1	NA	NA	TGTGCCAGCAGTTACTCGCGGGATATGAACACTGAAGCTTTCTTT	CASSYSRDMNTEAFF
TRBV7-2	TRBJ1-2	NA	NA	TGTGCCAGCAGCTTAAGCTGGGACACCCTCTATGGCTACACCTTC	CASSLSWDTLYGYTF
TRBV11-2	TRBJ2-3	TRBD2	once	TGTGCCAGCAGCTGGACCAGACTAGCGGGCACAGATACGCAGTATTTT	CASSWTRLAGTDTQYF
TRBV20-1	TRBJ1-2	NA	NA	TGCAGTGCTAACGCGGGGGGCTACACCTTC	CSANAGGYTF
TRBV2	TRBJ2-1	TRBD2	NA	TGTGCCAGCAAGGAAGCGGGGGGCCCCTCCTACAATGAGCAGTTCTTC	CASKEAGGPSYNEQFF
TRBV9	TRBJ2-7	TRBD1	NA	TGTGCCAGCAACCCGACAGGGGACCAGTACGAGCAGTACTTC	CASNPTGDQYEQYF
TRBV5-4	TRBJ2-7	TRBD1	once	TGTGCCAGCAGCTTGGGCGACAGGGCCTACGAGCAGTACTTC	CASSLGDRAYEQYF
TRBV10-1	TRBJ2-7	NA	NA	TGCGCCAGTTCGGGACCAAGCTCCTACGAGCAGTACTTC	CASSGPSSYEQYF
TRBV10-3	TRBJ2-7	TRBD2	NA	TGTGCCATCAACGAGGGACTAGCGGGTGGCGAGCAGTACTTC	CAINEGLAGGEQYF
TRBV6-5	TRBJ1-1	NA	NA	TGTGCCAGCAGTTCCCATGGAGGGGCTGAAGCTTTCTTT	CASSSHGGAEAFF
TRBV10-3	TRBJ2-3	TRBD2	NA	TGTGCCACCGGGAGGCAGCCCCCCCCGGGAGGGATCACAGATACGCAGTATTTT	CATGRQPPPGGITDTQYF
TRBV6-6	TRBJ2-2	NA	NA	TGTGCCAGCAGTTACTGGGGGGCTATGAACACCGGGGAGCTGTTTTTT	CASSYWGAMNTGELFF
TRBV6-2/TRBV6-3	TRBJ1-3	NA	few	TGTGCCAGCAGTTATGAGGGGGTCTCTGGAAACACCATATATTTT	CASSYEGVSGNTIYF
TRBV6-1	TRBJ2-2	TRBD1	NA	TGTGCCAGCAGTGAGGGGACAGGGGGCACCGGGGAGCTGTTTTTT	CASSEGTGGTGELFF
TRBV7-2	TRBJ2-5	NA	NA	TGTGCCAGCAGCACACCGTACCAAGAGACCCAGTACTTC	CASSTPYQETQYF
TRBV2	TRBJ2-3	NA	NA	TGTGCCAGCAGTGTTGGACGGACTGTAGATACGCAGTATTTT	CASSVGRTVDTQYF
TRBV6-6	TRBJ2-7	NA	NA	TGTGCCAGCAGTTACGAGCTAGATGGCGAGCAGTACTTC	CASSYELDGEQYF